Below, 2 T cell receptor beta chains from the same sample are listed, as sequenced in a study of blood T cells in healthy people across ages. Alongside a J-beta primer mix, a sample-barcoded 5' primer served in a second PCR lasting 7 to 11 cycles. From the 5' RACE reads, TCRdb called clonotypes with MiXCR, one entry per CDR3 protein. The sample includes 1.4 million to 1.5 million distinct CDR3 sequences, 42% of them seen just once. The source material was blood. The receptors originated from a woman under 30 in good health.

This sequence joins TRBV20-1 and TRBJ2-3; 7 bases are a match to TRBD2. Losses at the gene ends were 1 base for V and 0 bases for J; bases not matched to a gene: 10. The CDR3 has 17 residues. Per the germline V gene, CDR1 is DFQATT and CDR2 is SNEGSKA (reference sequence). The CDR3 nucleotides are TGCAGTGCTAGAGTGGCAAAGCGGGATCCTAGCACAGATACGCAGTATTTT. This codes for CSARVAKRDPSTDTQYF.

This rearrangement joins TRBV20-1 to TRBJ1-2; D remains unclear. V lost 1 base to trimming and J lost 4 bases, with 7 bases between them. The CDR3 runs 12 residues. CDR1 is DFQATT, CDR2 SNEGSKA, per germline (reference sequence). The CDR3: CSARGPGYGYTF. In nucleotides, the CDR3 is TGCAGTGCTAGAGGCCCAGGCTATGGCTACACCTTC.